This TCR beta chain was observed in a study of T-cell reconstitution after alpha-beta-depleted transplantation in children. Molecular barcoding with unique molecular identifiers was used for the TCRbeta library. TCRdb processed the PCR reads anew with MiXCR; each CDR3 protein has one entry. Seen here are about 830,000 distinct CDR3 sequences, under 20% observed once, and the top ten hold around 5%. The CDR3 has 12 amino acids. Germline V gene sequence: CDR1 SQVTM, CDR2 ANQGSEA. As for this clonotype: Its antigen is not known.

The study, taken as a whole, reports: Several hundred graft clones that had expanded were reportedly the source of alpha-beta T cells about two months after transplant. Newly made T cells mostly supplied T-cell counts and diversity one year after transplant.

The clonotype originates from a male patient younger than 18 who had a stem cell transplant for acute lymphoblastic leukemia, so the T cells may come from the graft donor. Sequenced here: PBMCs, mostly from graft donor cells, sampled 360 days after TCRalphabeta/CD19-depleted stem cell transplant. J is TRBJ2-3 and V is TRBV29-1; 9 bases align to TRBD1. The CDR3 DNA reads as TGCAACTACAGGGGGCCCACAGATACGCAGTATTTT. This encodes CNYRGPTDTQYF.